The present T cell receptor (beta chain) was sequenced within a study of T cell changes during pregnancy in multiple sclerosis. Deletions cut 0 bases from V and 1 base from J, with 10 bases between. CDR1 is SGDLS and CDR2 is YYNGEE in the germline V gene. This CDR3 spans 15 amino acids. Only in-frame clones appear in the TCRdb table, and some are missing; sequencing was by immunoSEQ multiplex PCR. The sample contains some 71,000 clones, approximately 91% of which appear only once. Sample: peripheral blood, taken in the third trimester of pregnancy. J is TRBJ1-1 and V is TRBV9; D is possibly TRBD1 (5 bases). This TCR derives from a female donor with multiple sclerosis, enrolled in a pregnancy study. CDR3 residues: CASSVVGGANTEAFF. Written as DNA, the CDR3 is TGTGCCAGCAGCGTAGTTGGAGGGGCGAACACTGAAGCTTTCTTT.